Listed below are T cell receptor beta chains from one sample, sequenced in a study of blood T cell repertoires in COVID-19. Profiled with immunoSEQ multiplex PCR; TCRdb holds only in-frame clones, not every one. The profile covers some 300,000 clones, with around 89% appearing a single time and about 1% taken by the ten largest. Sequenced: peripheral blood. The source of these receptors is a middle-aged woman with COVID-19, enrolled during active disease. Each CDR3 is given with its conserved first and last residue. A D gene is named only where the DNA matches it firmly. Not every row has a clone size; where given, it reads once, few, many or a size class.

D	size	V	J	length	CDR3	DNA
-	-	TRBV28	TRBJ2-7	11	CASKGTYEQYF	TGTGCCAGCAAGGGGACCTACGAGCAGTACTTC
-	-	TRBV21-1	TRBJ1-3	18	CAVSTGQGFLPSGNTIYF	TGTGCCGTCTCCACGGGACAGGGATTTTTACCCTCTGGAAACACCATATATTTT
-	-	TRBV7-3	TRBJ2-1	15	CASSFDRSSYNEQFF	TGTGCCAGCAGCTTCGACAGGAGCTCCTACAATGAGCAGTTCTTC
TRBD2	-	TRBV18	TRBJ2-2	17	CASSPSRLAANTGELFF	TGTGCCAGCTCACCATCGCGACTAGCGGCTAACACCGGGGAGCTGTTTTTT
-	few	TRBV5-1	TRBJ1-1	14	CASSFRALNTEAFF	TGCGCCAGCAGCTTCAGGGCCCTGAACACTGAAGCTTTCTTT
-	-	TRBV29-1	TRBJ1-3	14	CSVDPDLGGNTIYF	TGCAGCGTTGATCCGGACTTGGGTGGAAACACCATATATTTT
-	-	TRBV4-2	TRBJ2-1	14	CASSQLGGYNEQFF	TGTGCCAGCAGCCAACTAGGGGGCTACAATGAGCAGTTCTTC
-	-	TRBV12-3/TRBV12-4	TRBJ2-5	12	CASRRGQETQYF	TGTGCCAGCAGACGGGGACAAGAGACCCAGTACTTC
TRBD1	-	TRBV6-6	TRBJ1-6	14	CASSPTGGGSPLHF	TGTGCCAGCAGTCCGACAGGGGGAGGTTCACCCCTCCACTTT
-	-	TRBV28	TRBJ2-4	14	CASSPRLAGNIQYF	TGTGCCAGCAGTCCCCGCCTGGCGGGAAACATTCAGTACTTC
TRBD1	once	TRBV19	TRBJ2-3	14	CASSTQDRGNTQYF	TGTGCCAGTAGTACTCAGGACAGGGGGAATACGCAGTATTTT
TRBD1	-	TRBV28	TRBJ1-2	17	CASSLHTGGRTPYGYTF	TGTGCCAGCAGTTTACACACAGGGGGCAGGACTCCCTATGGCTACACCTTC
TRBD1	-	TRBV6-2/TRBV6-3	TRBJ1-4	16	CASSPSPDRARRKLFF	TGTGCCAGCAGCCCGTCTCCTGACAGGGCCAGAAGAAAACTGTTTTTT
TRBD1	-	TRBV28	TRBJ1-2	15	CASGLGGDSGYGYTF	TGTGCCAGCGGCCTTGGAGGGGACAGCGGCTATGGCTACACCTTC
-	-	TRBV10-3	TRBJ2-5	12	CAISGIRETQYF	TGTGCCATCTCCGGGATTCGGGAGACCCAGTACTTC
TRBD1	-	TRBV28	TRBJ1-3	14	CASSWDSSGNTIYF	TGTGCCAGCAGTTGGGACAGCTCTGGAAACACCATATATTTT
-	-	TRBV28	TRBJ2-3	14	CASSSQAATDTQYF	TGTGCCAGCAGTAGCCAAGCTGCAACAGATACGCAGTATTTT
TRBD1	few	TRBV6-6	TRBJ1-5	14	CATWTGMRNQPQHF	TGTGCCACTTGGACAGGGATGCGCAATCAGCCCCAGCATTTT
TRBD2	-	TRBV5-1	TRBJ2-2	15	CASSFAGDDSGELFF	TGCGCCAGCAGCTTTGCGGGAGACGACTCCGGGGAGCTGTTTTTT
TRBD1	-	TRBV6-2/TRBV6-3	TRBJ1-5	19	CASSYSKRTGSYSNQPQHF	TGTGCCAGCAGTTACTCGAAAAGGACAGGGTCGTATAGCAATCAGCCCCAGCATTTT
TRBD1	-	TRBV27	TRBJ1-1	16	CASSIRTGALNTEAFF	TGTGCCAGCAGTATACGGACAGGAGCTTTGAACACTGAAGCTTTCTTT
TRBD1	-	TRBV9	TRBJ1-2	13	CASSITGGNGYTF	TGTGCCAGCAGCATCACAGGGGGCAATGGCTACACCTTC
-	once	TRBV9	TRBJ2-7	13	CASSVLSGDEQYF	TGTGCCAGCAGCGTTCTCTCAGGGGACGAGCAGTACTTC
-	-	TRBV21-1	TRBJ1-5	14	CASSTTRYNQPQHF	TGTGCCAGCAGCACCACGCGCTACAATCAGCCCCAGCATTTT
-	-	TRBV2	TRBJ1-5	14	CASSELPGRQPQHF	TGTGCCAGCAGTGAATTACCGGGTCGACAGCCCCAGCATTTT
TRBD1	few	TRBV4-1	TRBJ2-2	19	CASSPQRTGAFLNTGELFF	TGCGCCAGCAGTCCTCAAAGGACAGGGGCATTCTTAAACACCGGGGAGCTGTTTTTT
-	-	TRBV3-1/TRBV3-2	TRBJ1-5	13	CASSQGAWQPQHF	TGTGCCAGCAGCCAGGGGGCTTGGCAGCCCCAGCATTTT
-	-	TRBV19	TRBJ2-5	15	CATKIGGGTRETQYF	TGTGCCACCAAAATTGGAGGAGGGACCAGGGAGACCCAGTACTTC
-	once	TRBV27	TRBJ2-7	13	CASSLSTDYEQYF	TGTGCCAGCAGTTTATCCACAGACTACGAGCAGTACTTC
-	-	TRBV7-2	TRBJ2-7	17	CASSSPLSGPSSYEQYF	TGTGCCAGCAGCTCGCCTTTGAGCGGTCCCAGCTCCTACGAGCAGTACTTC
-	-	TRBV6-1	TRBJ1-1	14	CASSETGGRAEAFF	TGTGCCAGCAGTGAGACAGGCGGCAGAGCTGAAGCTTTCTTT
TRBD1	-	TRBV12-5	TRBJ1-5	16	CASGLEPGQGDQPQHF	TGTGCTAGTGGTTTGGAACCGGGACAGGGGGATCAGCCCCAGCATTTT
-	-	TRBV28	TRBJ1-3	13	CASKRGPGNTIYF	TGTGCCAGCAAAAGAGGGCCTGGAAACACCATATATTTT
TRBD1	-	TRBV20-1	TRBJ2-7	11	CSADRVDEQYF	TGCAGTGCAGACAGGGTCGACGAGCAGTACTTC
TRBD1	-	TRBV27	TRBJ2-3	16	CASSPMGTGLKDTQYF	TGTGCCAGCAGCCCCATGGGGACAGGACTTAAGGATACGCAGTATTTT
-	-	TRBV19	TRBJ1-1	14	CASSSTGMLAEAFF	TGTGCCAGTAGCTCAACAGGGATGTTGGCTGAAGCTTTCTTT
TRBD1	few	TRBV30	TRBJ2-7	15	CAWSVPTGGPYEQYF	TGTGCCTGGAGTGTACCGACAGGGGGCCCCTACGAGCAGTACTTC
TRBD1	-	TRBV27	TRBJ1-5	16	CASSRTGLGLGQPQHF	TGTGCCAGCAGTCGGACAGGCCTGGGATTGGGTCAGCCCCAGCATTTT
TRBD2	-	TRBV15	TRBJ2-1	16	CATSRGTSGSYNEQFF	TGTGCCACCAGCAGGGGGACTAGCGGTTCCTACAATGAGCAGTTCTTC
TRBD1	few	TRBV10-1	TRBJ1-5	15	CASSEPGTEDQPQHF	TGCGCCAGCAGTGAGCCCGGGACAGAAGATCAGCCCCAGCATTTT
-	once	TRBV15	TRBJ1-6	13	CATSIPGDSPLHF	TGTGCCACCAGCATTCCGGGGGATTCACCCCTCCACTTT
TRBD1	once	TRBV25-1	TRBJ1-2	13	CASSKDRDYGYTF	TGTGCCAGCAGTAAGGACAGGGACTATGGCTACACCTTC
TRBD2	once	TRBV18	TRBJ2-1	19	CASSPGTSGFQGWYNEQFF	TGTGCCAGCTCACCCGGGACTAGCGGGTTCCAGGGGTGGTACAATGAGCAGTTCTTC
TRBD2	-	TRBV28	TRBJ2-1	17	CASSPAYSGGAYNEQFF	TGTGCCAGCAGTCCCGCGTATAGCGGGGGGGCCTACAATGAGCAGTTCTTC
-	-	TRBV7-2	TRBJ2-7	13	CASSLEGPREQYF	TGTGCCAGCAGCTTAGAGGGGCCGCGCGAGCAGTACTTC
-	-	TRBV6-5	TRBJ2-3	14	CAIAGRLSTDTQYF	TGTGCCATCGCGGGGAGGCTTAGCACAGATACGCAGTATTTT
-	-	TRBV5-6	TRBJ1-2	16	CASSRYRDTDNYGYTF	TGTGCCAGCAGCCGGTATCGGGACACCGATAACTATGGCTACACCTTC
-	once	TRBV9	TRBJ2-3	15	CASSVVSRPSDTQYF	TGTGCCAGCAGCGTAGTTTCCAGGCCCTCAGATACGCAGTATTTT
TRBD2	-	TRBV7-9	TRBJ2-5	14	CASNPGGVQETQYF	TGTGCCAGCAACCCGGGAGGAGTCCAAGAGACCCAGTACTTC
-	-	TRBV19	TRBJ2-1	16	CASSFRGTGERYEQFF	TGTGCCAGTAGTTTTCGGGGTACCGGAGAGCGATATGAGCAGTTCTTC
-	-	TRBV6-5	TRBJ2-5	14	CASSYSMGAETQYF	TGTGCCAGCAGTTACTCGATGGGGGCAGAGACCCAGTACTTC
-	-	TRBV5-6	TRBJ2-7	14	CASSLTPGAYEQYF	TGTGCCAGCAGTCTTACCCCCGGGGCCTACGAGCAGTACTTC
-	-	TRBV19	TRBJ1-5	16	CASSIDQAGARQPQHF	TGTGCCAGTAGTATAGATCAGGCGGGCGCTAGACAGCCCCAGCATTTT
-	-	TRBV7-2	TRBJ2-7	13	CASSQRSGDEQYF	TGTGCCAGCAGCCAGAGGTCGGGAGACGAGCAGTACTTC
-	-	TRBV6-5	TRBJ1-2	13	CASSLQGDNGYTF	TGTGCCAGCAGTCTACAGGGAGATAATGGCTACACCTTC